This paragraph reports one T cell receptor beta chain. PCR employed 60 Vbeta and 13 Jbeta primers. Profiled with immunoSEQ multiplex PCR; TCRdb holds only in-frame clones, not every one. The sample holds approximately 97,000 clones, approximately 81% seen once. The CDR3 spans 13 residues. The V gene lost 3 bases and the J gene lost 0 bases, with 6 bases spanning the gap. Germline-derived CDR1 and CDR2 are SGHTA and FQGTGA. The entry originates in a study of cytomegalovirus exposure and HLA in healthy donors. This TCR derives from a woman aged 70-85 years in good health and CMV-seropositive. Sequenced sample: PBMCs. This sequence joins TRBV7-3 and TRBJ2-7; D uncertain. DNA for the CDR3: TGTGCCAGCAGCTTGGGCAACTCCTACGAGCAGTACTTC. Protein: CASSLGNSYEQYF.